What follows is one T cell receptor beta chain and its context. Antigen unknown. The entry originates in a study of CD8 T cells in ankylosing spondylitis. Study results and limitations: In reactive arthritis synovial fluid and blood, some motif variants had been reported before. Apparently characteristic of ankylosing spondylitis blood was a TCR beta motif (under ten highly homologous variants). Reported data indicate significant enrichment of disease-linked clones within matched ankylosing spondylitis synovial fluid.

A quantitative 5'-RACE method, one with molecular barcodes, was used to make TCR beta libraries. TCRdb called the 5' RACE reads again in MiXCR, with one record for every CDR3 protein. The data contain 300,000 to 350,000 distinct CDR3 sequences, about 14% of them seen just once; the ten biggest clones take up around 1%. This TCR came from a male donor with ankylosing spondylitis or in good health (not recorded which). Sequencing used blood, either unsorted or a sorted T cell fraction (not recorded which).

The CDR3 sequence is CASSPWAGPYNEQFF. CDR3 DNA sequence: TGTGCCAGCAGCCCCTGGGCAGGTCCTTACAATGAGCAGTTCTTC. The chain carries TRBV3-1 and TRBJ2-1, with D unresolved. There are 15 residues in the CDR3. V was shortened by 4 bases and J by 4 bases, with 14 bases between the two germline ends. Germline CDR1 LGHDT, CDR2 YNNKEL (reference sequence).